One and the same sample provided the 27 T cell receptor beta chains below, sequenced in a study of T cell responses to AZD1222 COVID-19 vaccine. TCRdb's table, derived via immunoSEQ multiplex PCR, lists solely in-frame clones and lacks some. The sample consists of 110,000 or so clones, around 90% of them appearing once. Sequenced here: peripheral blood, sampled 28 days after the second AZD1222 dose. Source of these receptors: an adult who received the AZD1222 COVID-19 vaccine.

This clone appeared a few times. This chain joins TRBV27 and TRBJ2-5; possible D gene TRBD2, 5 bases. Germline V gene lookup returns CDR1 MNHEY and CDR2 SMNVEV (reference sequence). V lost 6 bases and J lost 5, with 16 bases in between. CDR3 length: 14 amino acids. CDR3 region: CASSGEKAGETQYF. CDR3 nucleotides: TGTGCCAGCAGCGGGGAAAAAGCCGGGGAGACCCAGTACTTC.

The V gene is TRBV6-2 or TRBV6-3, the J gene TRBJ2-3, with D perhaps TRBD1 (5 bases). V was cut by 0 bases and J by 0 bases, with 10 bases left in between. The germline gives CDR1 MNHEY, CDR2 SVGEGT. This CDR3 region has 16 residues. Here the CDR3 reads CASSYSGRGSTDTQYF. CDR3 bases: TGTGCCAGCAGTTACTCAGGAAGGGGTAGCACAGATACGCAGTATTTT.

The CDR3 DNA follows: TGTGCCAGCAGTTTAGGAATTTCTCAGGGCCCCTACGAGCAGTACTTC. Its protein is CASSLGISQGPYEQYF. This rearrangement joins TRBV28 to TRBJ2-7; a possible D gene is TRBD1 (5 bases). The CDR3 contains 16 residues. Trimming left V 2 bases short and J 2 bases short, with 16 bases between. Germline V gene data show CDR1 as MDHEN and CDR2 as SYDVKM. Variable domain in full (rest from reference TRBV28 and TRBJ2-7): DVKVTQSSRYLVKRTGEKVFLECVQDMDHENMFWYRQDPGLGLRLIYFSYDVKMKEKGDIPEGYSVSREKKERFSLILESASTNQTSMYLCASSLGISQGPYEQYFGPGTRLTVT.

This clone was counted a few times. The chain recombines TRBV7-3 with TRBJ2-3, with 9 bases lining up with TRBD2. The CDR3 has 14 residues. The germline CDR1 and CDR2 sequences are SGHTA and FQGTGA. J lost 5 bases, V lost 3 bases, and 3 bases had no gene match. CDR3 bases: TGTGCCAGCAGCTTGGCGGGGGGGTTAGATACGCAGTATTTT. This gives the protein CASSLAGGLDTQYF.

The rearrangement joins TRBV5-5 to TRBJ2-7; TRBD2 matches at 8 bases. The CDR3 totals 15 residues. V lost 0 bases and J lost 2; bases outside the gene matches: 4. The germline V gene has CDR1 SGHKS and CDR2 YYEKEE (reference sequence). CDR3: CASSLGAGVPYEQYF. The CDR3, as DNA: TGTGCCAGCAGCTTGGGAGCGGGAGTCCCCTACGAGCAGTACTTC. Together with reference TRBV5-5 and TRBJ2-7, the CDR3 gives the full variable domain: DAGVTQSPTHLIKTRGQQVTLRCSPISGHKSVSWYQQVLGQGPQFIFQYYEKEERGRGNFPDRFSARQFPNYSSELNVNALLLGDSALYLCASSLGAGVPYEQYFGPGTRLTVT.

V gene TRBV7-9 combines with J gene TRBJ1-4; D gene unclear. This CDR3 has 16 residues. The germline V and J ends were trimmed by 5 bases and 3 bases, with 16 bases remaining between them. CDR1 is SEHNR and CDR2 is FQNEAQ in the germline V gene (reference sequence). CDR3 nucleotide sequence: TGTGCCAGCAGCGCCCGGGCCCTTGCCTCTAATGAAAAACTGTTTTTT. This encodes CASSARALASNEKLFF.

This sequence joins TRBV4-2 and TRBJ1-2, with a weak D call TRBD1 (5 bases). Germline loops: CDR1 LGHNA, CDR2 YNFKEQ. The CDR3 spans 12 residues. V was cut by 1 base and J by 7 bases, with 7 bases left in between. This chain's CDR3 is CASSQGGFGYTF. CDR3 coding DNA: TGTGCCAGCAGCCAAGGGGGCTTTGGCTACACCTTC.

The chain has TRBV6-1 and TRBJ1-4; D may be TRBD1 (6 bases). The CDR3 spans 16 residues. With 2 bases removed from V and 6 bases from J, the gap between germline ends came to 16 bases. CDR1 is MNHNS and CDR2 is SASEGT in the germline V gene. DNA for the CDR3: TGTGCCAGCAGTGAACTGATACAGGGTGGGGATGAAAAACTGTTTTTT. Its translation is CASSELIQGGDEKLFF.

This chain connects TRBV27 to TRBJ2-2; 9 bases fit TRBD1. The germline gives CDR1 MNHEY, CDR2 SMNVEV (reference sequence). The CDR3 has 16 residues. Losses at the gene ends were 6 bases for V and 3 bases for J; bases not matched to a gene: 8. The CDR3 protein is CASRPQGAFDTGELFF. CDR3 nucleotide sequence: TGTGCCAGCAGACCACAGGGGGCCTTTGACACCGGGGAGCTGTTTTTT.

The chain links TRBV14 to TRBJ1-2; TRBD1 agrees at 9 bases. Trimming cost V 4 bases and J 8 bases; bases outside gene matches: 8. This CDR3 contains 14 residues. Germline CDR1 reads SGHDN; CDR2 reads FVKESK. The CDR3 loop is CASSPGQGGYGYTF. The CDR3 nucleotides read TGTGCCAGCAGCCCGGGACAGGGAGGGTACGGCTACACCTTC.

This sequence joins TRBV29-1 and TRBJ1-2; D is possibly TRBD1 (5 bases). The CDR3 length is 12 residues. Trimming shortened V by 4 bases and J by 2 bases, and 8 bases separated the two germline ends. The germline CDR1 and CDR2 sequences are SQVTM and ANQGSEA. The CDR3 DNA follows: TGCAGCGTTGTGGGACGGAACTATGGCTACACCTTC. Protein sequence: CSVVGRNYGYTF.

The chain carries TRBV9 and TRBJ2-1; TRBD2 agrees at 11 bases. Losses at the gene ends were 3 bases for V and 7 bases for J; bases not matched to a gene: 6. CDR1 and CDR2 from the germline V gene are SGDLS and YYNGEE. This CDR3 spans 15 amino acids. The CDR3 region has the DNA TGTGCCAGCAGCGGACTAGCGGGGAGCACTAATGAGCAGTTCTTC. It specifies CASSGLAGSTNEQFF.

This chain links TRBV15 with TRBJ1-1; D is unresolved. The germline CDR1 and CDR2 sequences are LNHNV and YYDKDF (reference sequence). The CDR3 loop spans 14 amino acids. Trimming pared 4 bases from V and 5 bases from J, leaving 14 bases between. CDR3 sequence (DNA): TGTGCCACCAGCACCCCCTCGAGGGAGACTGAAGCTTTCTTT. This sequence encodes CATSTPSRETEAFF. The complete variable domain, with remaining parts taken from reference TRBV15 and TRBJ1-1, reads DAMVIQNPRYQVTQFGKPVTLSCSQTLNHNVMYWYQQKSSQAPKLLFHYYDKDFNNEADTPDNFQSRRPNTSFCFLDIRSPGLGDTAMYLCATSTPSRETEAFFGQGTRLTVV.

This chain joins TRBV9 and TRBJ2-1; 8 bases fit TRBD2. The CDR3 is 14 amino acids. CDR1 and CDR2 (germline): SGDLS, YYNGEE. Trimming removed 7 bases from V and 6 bases from J; junction bases left unmatched: 9. This CDR3 is CASGSGGIINEQFF. The CDR3 region has the DNA TGTGCCAGCGGTTCGGGAGGGATAATCAATGAGCAGTTCTTC.

The chain employs TRBV7-2 and TRBJ2-3; 12 positions match TRBD2. CDR1 and CDR2 from the germline V gene are SGHTA and FQGNSA. CDR3 size: 19 residues. V was pared by 2 bases and J by 0 bases, with 9 bases of the junction left unmatched. The CDR3 is CASSLTYRTSGVSTDTQYF. The CDR3, as DNA: TGTGCCAGCAGCTTAACCTATCGGACTAGCGGGGTTAGCACAGATACGCAGTATTTT.

CDR3 protein: CASRTGARQPQHF. The CDR3 DNA reads as TGTGCCAGCAGGACAGGGGCCCGTCAGCCCCAGCATTTT. The genes are TRBV12-3 or TRBV12-4 and TRBJ1-5, with 8 positions matching TRBD1. The CDR3 covers 13 residues. After removal of 6 bases from V and 6 bases from J, the junction contained 4 bases not matched to a gene.

V usage is TRBV15 and J usage is TRBJ1-2; TRBD1 agrees at 8 bases. CDR1 and CDR2 (germline): LNHNV, YYDKDF (reference sequence). The CDR3 totals 13 residues. V shed 5 bases and J 4 bases; nucleotides not matched to a gene: 3. The CDR3 spells CATSAGTGYGYTF. The CDR3 nucleotides read TGTGCCACCAGCGCGGGGACAGGCTATGGCTACACCTTC.

V and J are TRBV19 and TRBJ1-1; TRBD1 aligns across 7 bases. The ends lost 6 bases at V and 6 bases at J; junction bases unmatched: 7. The CDR3 consists of 13 residues. The germline V gene has CDR1 LNHDA and CDR2 SQIVND (reference sequence). CDR3 protein: CASRDRVSSEAFF. Here the CDR3 DNA reads TGTGCCAGTAGAGACAGGGTGAGCTCTGAAGCTTTCTTT.

The V call is TRBV21-1, the J call TRBJ1-5; the table assigns TRBD1, which was not confirmed against the DNA. TRBV21-1 is classified as a pseudogene. The CDR3 runs 18 residues. DNA of the CDR3: TGTGCCAGCAGCAGGAGGACCGGGACAGGGGCCATCAATCAGCCCCAGCATTTT. Amino acids: CASSRRTGTGAINQPQHF.

The V gene is TRBV28, the J gene TRBJ2-5; TRBD1 is a possible D gene (6 bases). Germline CDR1 is MDHEN and CDR2 is SYDVKM. The CDR3 contains 16 residues. V was pared by 6 bases and J by 5 bases, with 22 bases between. DNA of the CDR3: TGTGCCAGCAGCCCGATCACAGGGCATCTGGTGGAGACCCAGTACTTC. This gives the protein CASSPITGHLVETQYF.

The chain links TRBV20-1 to TRBJ2-3, with TRBD2 matching over 9 bases. With V trimmed by 3 bases and J by 2 bases, 9 bases remained unmatched. Germline V CDR1 and CDR2: DFQATT, SNEGSKA (reference sequence). This CDR3 comprises 16 residues. The CDR3 is CSASGLAGGTTDTQYF. The CDR3 DNA reads as TGCAGTGCTAGTGGCCTCGCGGGAGGGACCACAGATACGCAGTATTTT.

The chain links TRBV7-9 to TRBJ1-1; D uncertain. In germline, CDR1 is SEHNR, CDR2 FQNEAQ (reference sequence). There are 14 residues in the CDR3. The V and J ends lost 2 bases and 5 bases respectively, with 12 bases between them. The CDR3 sequence is CASSLRNKETEAFF. The CDR3 DNA reads as TGTGCCAGCAGCTTAAGGAACAAGGAAACTGAAGCTTTCTTT.

The chain joins TRBV2 to TRBJ1-4; D gene uncertain. Germline V gives CDR1 SNHLY, CDR2 FYNNEI. CDR3 length equals 15 residues. Trimming removed 6 bases at V and 5 bases at J, with 16 bases between. The chain's CDR3 is CASSQMKSRNEKLFF. The CDR3 DNA is TGTGCCAGCAGCCAAATGAAGAGTCGCAATGAAAAACTGTTTTTT.

The V and J genes are TRBV30 and TRBJ1-5; tentatively, D is TRBD1 (6 bases). Germline V gene lookup returns CDR1 GTSNPN and CDR2 SVGIG (reference sequence). CDR3 length equals 15 residues. Trimming removed 2 bases at V and 2 bases at J, with 13 bases between. The CDR3 sequence: CAWSRGRGGNQPQHF. The CDR3 DNA sequence: TGTGCCTGGAGTAGGGGGAGAGGTGGCAATCAGCCCCAGCATTTT.

The chain recombines TRBV5-1 with TRBJ1-2; 7 nucleotides line up with TRBD1. V lost 0 bases to trimming and J lost 8 bases; unmatched junction nucleotides: 13. This CDR3 has 16 amino acids. Germline V lookup: CDR1 SGHRS, CDR2 YFSETQ. In DNA, the CDR3 is TGCGCCAGCAGCTTGGACCCCTCGACAGGGCAAGAGGGCTACACCTTC. Translated: CASSLDPSTGQEGYTF.

The chain uses TRBV7-9 and TRBJ1-1; TRBD1 agrees at 7 bases. This CDR3 has 14 amino acids. The germline gives CDR1 SEHNR, CDR2 FQNEAQ (reference sequence). With 5 bases clipped from V and 0 bases from J, the junction kept 3 bases outside the gene matches. In nucleotides, the CDR3 is TGTGCCAGCAGCATAGGGGGCCTGAACACTGAAGCTTTCTTT. Translated, it gives CASSIGGLNTEAFF. The full variable domain, with the rest looked up from reference TRBV7-9 and TRBJ1-1, is DTGVSQNPRHKITKRGQNVTFRCDPISEHNRLYWYRQTLGQGPEFLTYFQNEAQLEKSRLLSDRFSAERPKGSFSTLEIQRTEQGDSAMYLCASSIGGLNTEAFFGQGTRLTVV.

This chain connects TRBV7-2 to TRBJ2-1; 7 bases align to TRBD2. J gave up 5 bases and V 8 bases, and 6 bases lay outside the gene matches. The CDR3 covers 13 residues. CDR1 and CDR2 from the germline V gene are SGHTA and FQGNSA. The CDR3 coding sequence is TGTGCCAGCTGGGGGGGGAGCCACAATGAGCAGTTCTTC. Translation: CASWGGSHNEQFF.